These 19 T cell receptor beta chains share one sample of origin, sequenced in a study of CD8 T cells in Susac syndrome. Random hexamers were used to reverse transcribe roughly 0.5 to 1 ug of RNA. TCRdb analysed the immunoSEQ multiplex PCR reads with MiXCR anew, one entry per CDR3 protein. Of about 300,000 distinct CDR3 sequences listed, around nine tenths are singletons. The sequenced sample consisted of CD8+ T cells from PBMCs. The receptors here all came from a human donor with multiple sclerosis.

This sequence joins TRBV30 and TRBJ2-1, with D tentatively TRBD2 (6 bases). V was trimmed by 2 bases and J by 9 bases, leaving 11 bases between them. The CDR3 covers 12 residues. Germline V gene sequence: CDR1 GTSNPN, CDR2 SVGIG (reference sequence). The CDR3 loop is CAWSRLVLEQFF. CDR3 nucleotides: TGTGCCTGGAGTCGACTAGTCCTTGAGCAGTTCTTC.

The gene calls are TRBV20-1 and TRBJ2-5, with 7 bases identical to TRBD2. Germline values: CDR1 DFQATT, CDR2 SNEGSKA (reference sequence). This CDR3 has 11 amino acids. The V gene end was trimmed by 1 base and the J gene end by 10 bases; junction bases not matched to a gene: 3. The CDR3 DNA reads TGCAGTGCTAGAGTGAGCGGGGACCAGTACTTC. Translated, it gives CSARVSGDQYF.

The chain carries TRBV11-2 and TRBJ2-7, with 7 positions matching TRBD1. The V gene end was trimmed by 5 bases and the J gene end by 4 bases; junction bases not matched to a gene: 8. Germline CDR1 reads SGHAT; CDR2 reads FQNNGV. The CDR3 consists of 14 residues. The CDR3 here is CASSPDRVLYEQYF. CDR3 DNA sequence: TGTGCCAGCAGCCCAGACAGGGTTTTGTACGAGCAGTACTTC.

The chain has TRBV20-1 and TRBJ2-6, with D possibly matching TRBD2 (7 bases). The CDR3 is 21 amino acids. The V end was cut by 3 bases, the J end by 2 bases, with 29 bases between. Germline V lookup: CDR1 DFQATT, CDR2 SNEGSKA (reference sequence). CDR3 residues: CSARGRAAKLRDITGANVLTF. The CDR3 region has the DNA TGCAGTGCTAGGGGGAGGGCCGCAAAACTGAGGGACATAACTGGGGCCAACGTCCTGACTTTC.

This clonotype was observed once. This rearrangement joins TRBV5-6 to TRBJ2-7; D gene ambiguous. Germline V CDR1 and CDR2: SGHDT, YYEEEE. The CDR3 extends over 12 amino acids. V dropped 4 bases and J dropped 4 bases, with 9 bases sitting between them. CDR3 bases: TGTGCCAGCAGCACGGGCCTTTACGAGCAGTACTTC. As protein: CASSTGLYEQYF. Using reference TRBV5-6 and TRBJ2-7 for the parts outside the CDR3, the full variable domain is DAGVTQSPTHLIKTRGQQVTLRCSPKSGHDTVSWYQQALGQGPQFIFQYYEEEERQRGNFPDRFSGHQFPNYSSELNVNALLLGDSALYLCASSTGLYEQYFGPGTRLTVT.

V usage is TRBV12-3 or TRBV12-4 and J usage is TRBJ1-1, with 7 bases aligning to TRBD1. The CDR3 is made up of 15 amino acids. V dropped 6 bases and J dropped 7; count of bases not matched to a gene: 14. The CDR3 spells CASSLRGTEIIEAFF. The CDR3 nucleotides read TGTGCCAGCAGCCTCCGGGGGACAGAGATCATTGAAGCTTTCTTT.

This rearrangement joins TRBV4-2 to TRBJ2-1, with 8 bases identical to TRBD2. CDR3 length: 16 residues. Per germline, CDR1 LGHNA and CDR2 YNFKEQ. V lost 1 base and J lost 4; bases outside the gene matches: 6. Here the CDR3 reads CASSQAVAGLYNEQFF. CDR3 in DNA: TGTGCCAGCAGCCAAGCGGTAGCGGGGCTTTACAATGAGCAGTTCTTC.

V gene TRBV29-1 combines with J gene TRBJ2-5; D might be TRBD1 (6 bases). The V and J ends lost 2 bases and 2 bases respectively, with 15 bases between them. The CDR3 loop spans 15 amino acids. The germline V gene has CDR1 SQVTM and CDR2 ANQGSEA. The CDR3 spells CSVEPTGWEQETQYF. The CDR3 DNA follows: TGCAGCGTTGAACCGACAGGTTGGGAACAAGAGACCCAGTACTTC.

In DNA, the CDR3 is TGTGCCAGCAGCGCCCGACAGGGTCCAGATACGCAGTATTTT. Protein: CASSARQGPDTQYF. The chain recombines TRBV9 with TRBJ2-3, with 7 bases aligning to TRBD1. The V gene end was trimmed by 3 bases and the J gene end by 4 bases; junction bases not matched to a gene: 5. The CDR3 length is 14 residues. Germline CDR1 SGDLS, CDR2 YYNGEE.

The chain joins TRBV9 to TRBJ2-1, with 13 bases identical to TRBD2. Per the germline V gene, CDR1 is SGDLS and CDR2 is YYNGEE. The CDR3 runs 15 residues. V was pared by 3 bases and J by 7 bases, with 4 bases of the junction left unmatched. The CDR3 DNA reads as TGTGCCAGCAGCGCTGGACTAGCGGGGGCAAATGAGCAGTTCTTC. Amino acid sequence: CASSAGLAGANEQFF.

The chain carries TRBV14 and TRBJ1-1, with TRBD1 matching 7 bases. With V trimmed by 4 bases and J by 0 bases, 11 bases remained unmatched. The CDR3 is 17 residues long. Germline V gives CDR1 SGHDN, CDR2 FVKESK. This chain's CDR3 is CASSLRLGQPMNTEAFF. The DNA for the CDR3 is TGTGCCAGCAGCCTACGATTGGGACAGCCCATGAACACTGAAGCTTTCTTT.

V is TRBV20-1 and J is TRBJ2-5; D might be TRBD1 (5 bases). V lost 8 bases to trimming and J lost 3 bases, with 7 bases between them. The CDR3 length is 10 residues. Germline V CDR1 and CDR2: DFQATT, SNEGSKA (reference sequence). This chain's CDR3 is CSLREETQYF. DNA of the CDR3: TGCAGTCTCAGGGAAGAGACCCAGTACTTC.

The chain links TRBV4-3 to TRBJ2-7; the match to TRBD2 covers 8 bases. The CDR3 covers 18 residues. Per germline, CDR1 LGHNA and CDR2 YSLEER. Losses at the gene ends were 0 bases for V and 3 bases for J; bases not matched to a gene: 13. The CDR3: CASSQERAGGTSIYEQYF. The CDR3, as DNA: TGCGCCAGCAGCCAAGAAAGGGCGGGGGGTACATCAATCTACGAGCAGTACTTC.

This sequence joins TRBV5-1 and TRBJ2-7; 10 bases are a match to TRBD1. The length of the CDR3 is 14 residues. Per germline, CDR1 SGHRS and CDR2 YFSETQ. Trimming removed 3 bases from V and 5 bases from J; junction bases left unmatched: 5. The CDR3 sequence: CASSSQGTGDEQYF. DNA of the CDR3: TGCGCCAGCAGCTCCCAGGGGACAGGGGACGAGCAGTACTTC.

This chain uses TRBV13 with TRBJ2-6; D is possibly TRBD1 (7 bases). The CDR3 length is 18 residues. The germline V gene has CDR1 PRHDT and CDR2 FYEKMQ (reference sequence). Between the trimmed V and J ends, which lost 0 bases and 4 bases, there was a span of 16 bases. The CDR3 is CASSLGGGGAAGANVLTF. The CDR3, as DNA: TGTGCCAGCAGCTTAGGAGGAGGGGGCGCGGCAGGGGCCAACGTCCTGACTTTC.

V and J are TRBV20-1 and TRBJ1-4, with D perhaps TRBD1 (6 bases). Deletions cut 0 bases from V and 7 bases from J, with 18 bases between. Germline-derived CDR1 and CDR2 are DFQATT and SNEGSKA (reference sequence). This CDR3 spans 16 amino acids. The CDR3 DNA sequence: TGCAGTGCTAGAGATCGAAAGGGGACGGACAGTGAAAAACTGTTTTTT. Its protein product is CSARDRKGTDSEKLFF.

The J gene is TRBJ2-7, the V gene TRBV20-1, with 7 bases that match TRBD1. Germline CDR1 reads DFQATT; CDR2 reads SNEGSKA (reference sequence). After removal of 4 bases from V and 4 bases from J, the junction contained 7 bases not matched to a gene. CDR3 length equals 13 residues. CDR3 sequence reads: CSAIGTVPYEQYF. In nucleotides, the CDR3 is TGCAGTGCTATCGGGACAGTCCCATACGAGCAGTACTTC.

The chain recombines TRBV15 with TRBJ2-7; D gene ambiguous. V lost 3 bases, J lost 2 bases, and 8 bases lay in between. There are 13 residues in the CDR3. Germline V gene lookup returns CDR1 LNHNV and CDR2 YYDKDF (reference sequence). The CDR3 DNA sequence: TGTGCCACCAGCAGTGCCCCCGCCTACGAGCAGTACTTC. Translating it yields CATSSAPAYEQYF. The variable domain in full, with the rest retrieved from reference TRBV15 and TRBJ2-7, is DAMVIQNPRYQVTQFGKPVTLSCSQTLNHNVMYWYQQKSSQAPKLLFHYYDKDFNNEADTPDNFQSRRPNTSFCFLDIRSPGLGDTAMYLCATSSAPAYEQYFGPGTRLTVT.

This clonotype has a handful of counts. This chain joins TRBV6-2 or TRBV6-3 and TRBJ2-3; D is unclear. Germline values: CDR1 MNHEY, CDR2 SVGEGT. V was trimmed by 2 bases and J by 2 bases, leaving 5 bases between them. The CDR3 runs 13 residues. The CDR3 DNA sequence: TGTGCCAGCAGTTACGTTCTCACAGATACGCAGTATTTT. Translating it yields CASSYVLTDTQYF.